This TCR beta chain was retrieved from a study of blood T cell repertoires in COVID-19. TCRdb's table, derived via immunoSEQ multiplex PCR, lists solely in-frame clones and lacks some. The top ten clones hold roughly 5% of a sample with 250,000 or so clones, about 83% of them seen once. The V and J ends lost 4 bases and 1 base respectively, with 5 bases between them. Germline V gene data show CDR1 as SGHRS and CDR2 as YFSETQ. CDR3 length: 12 residues. This clone turned up a few times. The sequence came from a human donor in a cohort sampled during active COVID-19. J is TRBJ2-5 and V is TRBV5-1; D is uncertain. Source material: peripheral blood. The CDR3 bases are TGCGCCAGCAGCCCTACCCAAGAGACCCAGTACTTC. It is translated as CASSPTQETQYF. The full variable domain, completed using reference TRBV5-1 and TRBJ2-5, is KAGVTQTPRYLIKTRGQQVTLSCSPISGHRSVSWYQQTPGQGLQFLFEYFSETQRNKGNFPGRFSGRQFSNSRSEMNVSTLELGDSALYLCASSPTQETQYFGPGTRLLVL.